The clone carrying this T cell receptor (beta chain) was detected only once. The data were obtained in a study of shared clonotypes between healthy human individuals. The authors split each subset's genomic DNA evenly across several immunoSEQ plates. The assay was immunoSEQ multiplex PCR, and TCRdb's table has in-frame clones only and misses some. Among about 2.4 million clones listed, roughly 92% were seen once. The germline CDR1 and CDR2 sequences are SGHNT and YYREEE (reference sequence). With 4 bases removed from V and 7 bases from J, the gap between germline ends came to 15 bases. The CDR3 loop spans 13 amino acids.

The chain joins TRBV5-4 to TRBJ2-7; a weak D match, TRBD1 (7 bases). Sequencing was carried out using naive CD4+ T cells sorted from blood. The sample's subset: CD45RA+ positively selected. The clonotype comes from a man in his late teens or twenties in good health. CDR3 protein: CASSVKQGREQYF. The CDR3 nucleotides read TGTGCCAGCAGCGTGAAACAGGGGAGGGAGCAGTACTTC.